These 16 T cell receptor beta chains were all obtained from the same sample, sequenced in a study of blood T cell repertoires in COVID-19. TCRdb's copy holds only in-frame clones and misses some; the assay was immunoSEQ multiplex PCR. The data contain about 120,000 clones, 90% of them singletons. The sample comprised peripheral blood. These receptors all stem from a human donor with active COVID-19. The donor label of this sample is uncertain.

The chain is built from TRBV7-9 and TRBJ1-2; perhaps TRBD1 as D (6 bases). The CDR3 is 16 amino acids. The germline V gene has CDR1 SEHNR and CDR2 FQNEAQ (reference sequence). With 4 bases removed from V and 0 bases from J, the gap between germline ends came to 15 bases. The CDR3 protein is CASSSSRGTPNYGYTF. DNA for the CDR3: TGTGCCAGCAGCTCGAGTCGAGGGACACCTAACTATGGCTACACCTTC.

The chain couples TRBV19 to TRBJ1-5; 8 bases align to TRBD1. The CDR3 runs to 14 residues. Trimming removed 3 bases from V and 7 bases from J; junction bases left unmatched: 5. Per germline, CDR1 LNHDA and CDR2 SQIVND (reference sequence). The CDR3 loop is CASSIQDRVQPQHF. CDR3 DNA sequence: TGTGCCAGTAGTATTCAGGACAGGGTCCAGCCCCAGCATTTT. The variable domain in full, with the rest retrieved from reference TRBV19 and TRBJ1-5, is DGGITQSPKYLFRKEGQNVTLSCEQNLNHDAMYWYRQDPGQGLRLIYYSQIVNDFQKGDIAEGYSVSREKKESFPLTVTSAQKNPTAFYLCASSIQDRVQPQHFGDGTRLSIL.

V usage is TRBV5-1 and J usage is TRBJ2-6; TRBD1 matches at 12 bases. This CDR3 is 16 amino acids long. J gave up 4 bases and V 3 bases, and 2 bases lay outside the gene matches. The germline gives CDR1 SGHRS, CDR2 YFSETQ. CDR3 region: CASSSGQGAGANVLTF. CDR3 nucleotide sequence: TGCGCCAGCAGCTCGGGACAGGGGGCCGGGGCCAACGTCCTGACTTTC.

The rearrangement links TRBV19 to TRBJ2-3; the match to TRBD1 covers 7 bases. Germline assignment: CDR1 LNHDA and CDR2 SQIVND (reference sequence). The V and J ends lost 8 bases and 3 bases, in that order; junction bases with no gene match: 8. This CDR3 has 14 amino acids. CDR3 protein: CASETGIRTDTQYF. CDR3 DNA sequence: TGTGCCAGTGAGACAGGGATTCGAACAGATACGCAGTATTTT. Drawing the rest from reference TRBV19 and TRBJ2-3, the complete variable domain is DGGITQSPKYLFRKEGQNVTLSCEQNLNHDAMYWYRQDPGQGLRLIYYSQIVNDFQKGDIAEGYSVSREKKESFPLTVTSAQKNPTAFYLCASETGIRTDTQYFGPGTRLTVL.

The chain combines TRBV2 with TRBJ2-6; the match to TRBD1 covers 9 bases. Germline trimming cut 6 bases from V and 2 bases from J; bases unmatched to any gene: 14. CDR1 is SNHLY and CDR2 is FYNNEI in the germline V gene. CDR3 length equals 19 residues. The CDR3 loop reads CASRKSTGTGKTGANVLTF. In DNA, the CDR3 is TGTGCCAGCAGGAAGTCCACCGGGACAGGGAAGACTGGGGCCAACGTCCTGACTTTC.

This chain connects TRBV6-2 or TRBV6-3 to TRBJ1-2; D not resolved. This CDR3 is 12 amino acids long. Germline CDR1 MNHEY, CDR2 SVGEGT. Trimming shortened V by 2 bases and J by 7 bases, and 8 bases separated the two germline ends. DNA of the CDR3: TGTGCCAGCAGTTACAGCACCTTTGGCTACACCTTC. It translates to CASSYSTFGYTF.

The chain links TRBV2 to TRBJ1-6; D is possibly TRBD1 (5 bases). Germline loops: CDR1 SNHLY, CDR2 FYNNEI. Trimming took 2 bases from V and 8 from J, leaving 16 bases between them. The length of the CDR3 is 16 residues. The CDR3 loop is CASSELEGRVDSPLHF. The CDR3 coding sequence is TGTGCCAGCAGTGAATTGGAGGGGCGCGTGGATTCACCCCTCCACTTT. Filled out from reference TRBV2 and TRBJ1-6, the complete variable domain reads EPEVTQTPSHQVTQMGQEVILRCVPISNHLYFYWYRQILGQKVEFLVSFYNNEISEKSEIFDDQFSVERPDGSNFTLKIRSTKLEDSAMYFCASSELEGRVDSPLHFGNGTRLTVT.

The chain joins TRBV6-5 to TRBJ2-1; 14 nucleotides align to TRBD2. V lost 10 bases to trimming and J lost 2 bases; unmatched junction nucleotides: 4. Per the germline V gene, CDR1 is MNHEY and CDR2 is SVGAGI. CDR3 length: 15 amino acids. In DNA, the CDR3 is TGTGCCATTGGACTAGCGGGGGGTCCCTACAATGAGCAGTTCTTC. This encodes CAIGLAGGPYNEQFF.

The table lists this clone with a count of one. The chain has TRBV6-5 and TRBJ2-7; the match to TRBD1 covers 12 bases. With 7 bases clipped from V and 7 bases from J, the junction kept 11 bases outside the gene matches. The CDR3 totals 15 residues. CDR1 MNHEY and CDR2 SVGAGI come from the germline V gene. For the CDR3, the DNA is TGTGCCAGCACCCTCTGGGACAGGGGGCTTAGGGAGCAGTACTTC. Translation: CASTLWDRGLREQYF.

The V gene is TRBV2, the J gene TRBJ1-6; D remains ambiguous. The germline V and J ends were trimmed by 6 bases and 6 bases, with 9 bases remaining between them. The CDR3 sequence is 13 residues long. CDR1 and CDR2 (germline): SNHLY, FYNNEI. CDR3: CASRQKPNSPLHF. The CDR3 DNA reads TGTGCCAGCAGGCAGAAACCTAATTCACCCCTCCACTTT.

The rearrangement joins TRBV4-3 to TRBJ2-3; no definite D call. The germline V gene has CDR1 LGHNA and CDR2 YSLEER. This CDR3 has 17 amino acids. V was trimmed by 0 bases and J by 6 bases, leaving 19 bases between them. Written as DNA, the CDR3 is TGCGCCAGCAGCCAAGAGCCCCCTAGACGTGGCATGGATACGCAGTATTTT. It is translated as CASSQEPPRRGMDTQYF.

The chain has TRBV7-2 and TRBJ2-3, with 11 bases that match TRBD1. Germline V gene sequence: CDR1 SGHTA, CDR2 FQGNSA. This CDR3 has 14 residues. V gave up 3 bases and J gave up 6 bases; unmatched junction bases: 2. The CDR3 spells CASSLDRGRDTQYF. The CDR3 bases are TGTGCCAGCAGCTTGGACAGGGGGCGGGATACGCAGTATTTT.

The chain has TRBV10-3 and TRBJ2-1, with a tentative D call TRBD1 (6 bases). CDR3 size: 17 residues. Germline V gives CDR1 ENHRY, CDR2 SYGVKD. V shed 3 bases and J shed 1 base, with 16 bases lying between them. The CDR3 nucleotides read TGTGCCATCAGTGATTCTTTAGGGCAGGGGTCCTACAATGAGCAGTTCTTC. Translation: CAISDSLGQGSYNEQFF.

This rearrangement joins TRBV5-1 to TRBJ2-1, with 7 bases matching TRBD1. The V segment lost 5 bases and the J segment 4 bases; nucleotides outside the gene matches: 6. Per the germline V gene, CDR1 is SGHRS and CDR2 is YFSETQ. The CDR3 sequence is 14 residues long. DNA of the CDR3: TGCGCCAGCAGTCAGATGGACAGGTACAATGAGCAGTTCTTC. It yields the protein CASSQMDRYNEQFF.

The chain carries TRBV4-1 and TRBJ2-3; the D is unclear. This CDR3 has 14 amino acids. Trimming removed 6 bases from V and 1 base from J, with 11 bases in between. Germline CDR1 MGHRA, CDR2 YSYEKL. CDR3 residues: CASRQTTGTDTQYF. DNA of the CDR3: TGCGCCAGCAGGCAGACAACAGGCACAGATACGCAGTATTTT.

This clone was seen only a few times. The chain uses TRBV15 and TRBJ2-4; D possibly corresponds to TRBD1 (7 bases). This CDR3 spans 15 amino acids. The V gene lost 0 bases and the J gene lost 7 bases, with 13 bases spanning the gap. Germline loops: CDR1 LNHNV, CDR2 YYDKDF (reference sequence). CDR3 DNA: TGTGCCACCAGCAGAGATCAGGAGGGGGCGAACATTCAGTACTTC. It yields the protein CATSRDQEGANIQYF.